Listed below are T cell receptor beta chains from one sample, sequenced in a study of blood T cell repertoires in COVID-19. Sequencing used immunoSEQ multiplex PCR; TCRdb keeps in-frame clones, though not all of them. The sample yields a few hundred thousand clones, about 86% seen once. The sample was peripheral blood. The origin of the receptors is a man aged 18 to 29 with active or convalescent COVID-19. Each CDR3 is given with its conserved first and last residue. Each record gives: CDR3 protein, CDR3 DNA, V gene, J gene, D gene, clone size. The D gene is left open where the match is weak. Clone sizes are given selectively: once, few, many, or a class where the clone is expanded.

CDR3: CASSLSVVGRNEQFF
DNA: TGTGCCAGCAGCTTATCAGTCGTGGGGCGTAATGAGCAGTTCTTC
V: TRBV7-3
J: TRBJ2-1
D: NA
size: few

CDR3: CASSKNRVEDEKLFF
DNA: TGTGCCAGCAGCAAGAACAGGGTCGAAGATGAAAAACTGTTTTTT
V: TRBV2
J: TRBJ1-4
D: NA
size: NA

CDR3: CASSQAFGQGSYGYTF
DNA: TGTGCCAGCAGCCAAGCTTTTGGACAGGGATCCTATGGCTACACCTTC
V: TRBV4-2
J: TRBJ1-2
D: TRBD1
size: NA

CDR3: CASSQRQGYNSPLHF
DNA: TGTGCCAGCAGCCAAAGACAGGGGTATAATTCACCCCTCCACTTT
V: TRBV5-4
J: TRBJ1-6
D: TRBD1
size: NA

CDR3: CASRQGIDSPLHF
DNA: TGTGCCAGCAGGCAGGGGATTGATTCACCCCTCCACTTT
V: TRBV6-5
J: TRBJ1-6
D: NA
size: NA

CDR3: CASTQRPPGRQDGELFF
DNA: TGTGCCAGCACCCAAAGGCCCCCCGGCCGTCAGGACGGGGAGCTGTTTTTT
V: TRBV5-4
J: TRBJ2-2
D: NA
size: NA

CDR3: CASSARSSYNSPLHF
DNA: TGTGCCAGCAGTGCTCGGAGCTCCTATAATTCACCCCTCCACTTT
V: TRBV2
J: TRBJ1-6
D: NA
size: once

CDR3: CASSLGTITGNTIYF
DNA: TGCGCCAGCAGCTTGGGTACAATAACTGGAAACACCATATATTTT
V: TRBV5-1
J: TRBJ1-3
D: NA
size: NA

CDR3: CASSYTGTGANVLTF
DNA: TGTGCCAGCAGCTATACAGGGACTGGGGCCAACGTCCTGACTTTC
V: TRBV5-4
J: TRBJ2-6
D: NA
size: NA

CDR3: CASGTSDQPQHF
DNA: TGTGCCAGCGGTACGTCAGATCAGCCCCAGCATTTT
V: TRBV28
J: TRBJ1-5
D: NA
size: NA

CDR3: CASSLQLSGNTIYF
DNA: TGTGCCAGCAGCCTTCAACTCTCTGGAAACACCATATATTTT
V: TRBV3-1/TRBV3-2
J: TRBJ1-3
D: NA
size: few

CDR3: CAWTKWGGTNGYTF
DNA: TGTGCCTGGACCAAATGGGGGGGGACTAATGGCTACACCTTC
V: TRBV30
J: TRBJ1-2
D: NA
size: NA

CDR3: CASTPIRVNTGELFF
DNA: TGTGCCAGCACCCCAATCAGGGTCAACACCGGGGAGCTGTTTTTT
V: TRBV6-5
J: TRBJ2-2
D: NA
size: few

CDR3: CSVVEGSGANVLTF
DNA: TGCAGCGTTGTCGAGGGCTCTGGGGCCAACGTCCTGACTTTC
V: TRBV29-1
J: TRBJ2-6
D: NA
size: NA

CDR3: CASSLTGAGITGELFF
DNA: TGCGCCAGCAGCCTGACAGGGGCCGGAATCACCGGGGAGCTGTTTTTT
V: TRBV4-1
J: TRBJ2-2
D: TRBD1
size: NA

CDR3: CASSSLAGAGETQYF
DNA: TGCGCCAGCAGCTCCCTAGCGGGGGCCGGAGAGACCCAGTACTTC
V: TRBV5-1
J: TRBJ2-5
D: TRBD2
size: once

CDR3: CASSLTISSGANVLTF
DNA: TGCGCCAGCAGCTTGACCATTAGCTCTGGGGCCAACGTCCTGACTTTC
V: TRBV5-1
J: TRBJ2-6
D: NA
size: NA

CDR3: CASSLAQGWDSGNTIYF
DNA: TGTGCCAGCAGCTTAGCGCAGGGCTGGGACTCTGGAAACACCATATATTTT
V: TRBV7-6
J: TRBJ1-3
D: NA
size: NA

CDR3: CASSSGDTGELFF
DNA: TGTGCCAGCAGCTCCGGGGACACCGGGGAGCTGTTTTTT
V: TRBV6-2/TRBV6-3
J: TRBJ2-2
D: NA
size: few

CDR3: CASSVAVQGGEQFF
DNA: TGTGCCAGCAGCGTAGCTGTCCAGGGTGGTGAGCAGTTCTTC
V: TRBV9
J: TRBJ2-1
D: NA
size: NA

CDR3: CATSDWIGGELFF
DNA: TGTGCCACCAGTGATTGGATCGGGGGGGAGCTGTTTTTT
V: TRBV24-1
J: TRBJ2-2
D: NA
size: NA

CDR3: CASSESSGRADIEQYF
DNA: TGTGCCAGCAGCGAGTCTAGCGGGAGGGCCGATATCGAGCAGTACTTC
V: TRBV5-4
J: TRBJ2-7
D: TRBD2
size: NA

CDR3: CASSLAGLGYGYTF
DNA: TGTGCCAGCAGTTTGGCAGGGTTAGGCTATGGCTACACCTTC
V: TRBV27
J: TRBJ1-2
D: NA
size: NA

CDR3: CASSTDPSYEQYF
DNA: TGTGCCAGCAGTACAGATCCCTCCTACGAGCAGTACTTC
V: TRBV2
J: TRBJ2-7
D: NA
size: NA

CDR3: CASSTRTGWGTDTQYF
DNA: TGTGCCAGTAGTACACGGACAGGGTGGGGCACAGATACGCAGTATTTT
V: TRBV19
J: TRBJ2-3
D: TRBD1
size: NA

CDR3: CASSLERRELFF
DNA: TGTGCCAGCAGCTTAGAGCGCCGGGAGCTGTTTTTT
V: TRBV11-3
J: TRBJ2-2
D: NA
size: NA

CDR3: CASSREGWDEQFF
DNA: TGCGCCAGCAGCCGGGAGGGGTGGGATGAGCAGTTCTTC
V: TRBV4-3
J: TRBJ2-1
D: TRBD2
size: once

CDR3: CASSSSGEPNYGYTF
DNA: TGTGCCAGCAGTTCCTCCGGGGAACCTAACTATGGCTACACCTTC
V: TRBV27
J: TRBJ1-2
D: NA
size: once

CDR3: CSVTFGTGTGYTF
DNA: TGCAGCGTTACCTTTGGGACAGGGACTGGCTACACCTTC
V: TRBV29-1
J: TRBJ1-2
D: TRBD1
size: few

CDR3: CASPKRESSYNEQFF
DNA: TGTGCCAGTCCTAAGCGGGAGAGCTCCTACAATGAGCAGTTCTTC
V: TRBV2
J: TRBJ2-1
D: TRBD2
size: NA

CDR3: CASSPGQTRETQYF
DNA: TGCGCCAGCAGCCCGGGACAGACAAGGGAGACCCAGTACTTC
V: TRBV4-1
J: TRBJ2-5
D: TRBD1
size: NA

CDR3: CASSSPTGWATEAFF
DNA: TGTGCCAGCAGTTCCCCGACAGGGTGGGCCACTGAAGCTTTCTTT
V: TRBV28
J: TRBJ1-1
D: TRBD1
size: NA

CDR3: CASSYGSAGETQYF
DNA: TGTGCCAGTAGCTACGGATCCGCGGGGGAGACCCAGTACTTC
V: TRBV19
J: TRBJ2-5
D: NA
size: NA

CDR3: CASSLVRDNEQFF
DNA: TGTGCCAGCAGCTTAGTCCGGGACAATGAGCAGTTCTTC
V: TRBV11-2
J: TRBJ2-1
D: NA
size: NA

CDR3: CASSYGTAYNEQFF
DNA: TGCGCCAGCAGTTATGGGACAGCCTACAATGAGCAGTTCTTC
V: TRBV5-1
J: TRBJ2-1
D: TRBD1
size: NA

CDR3: CASSSGRATEQYF
DNA: TGCGCCAGCTCTAGCGGGAGGGCGACCGAGCAGTACTTC
V: TRBV10-2
J: TRBJ2-7
D: TRBD2
size: NA

CDR3: CASSVASGTQYF
DNA: TGTGCCAGCAGCGTAGCGAGCGGTACGCAGTATTTT
V: TRBV9
J: TRBJ2-3
D: NA
size: NA

CDR3: CASSPQDGQGRTGELFF
DNA: TGCGCCAGCAGCCCACAAGATGGACAGGGTCGCACCGGGGAGCTGTTTTTT
V: TRBV4-3
J: TRBJ2-2
D: TRBD1
size: NA

CDR3: CATSGATGTSGANVLTF
DNA: TGTGCCACCAGTGGAGCGACAGGGACCTCTGGGGCCAACGTCCTGACTTTC
V: TRBV24-1
J: TRBJ2-6
D: TRBD1
size: NA

CDR3: CATSRDHGGENIQYF
DNA: TGTGCCACCAGCAGAGATCATGGCGGAGAAAACATTCAGTACTTC
V: TRBV15
J: TRBJ2-4
D: NA
size: few

CDR3: CASSLGRDRMNTEAFF
DNA: TGCGCCAGCAGCTTGGGGAGGGACAGGATGAACACTGAAGCTTTCTTT
V: TRBV5-1
J: TRBJ1-1
D: TRBD1
size: NA

CDR3: CASSPAHRGQTDTQYF
DNA: TGTGCCAGCTCACCGGCACACAGGGGGCAGACAGATACGCAGTATTTT
V: TRBV18
J: TRBJ2-3
D: TRBD1
size: NA

CDR3: CASSWRLGETQYF
DNA: TGTGCCAGCAGTTGGAGACTCGGAGAGACCCAGTACTTC
V: TRBV6-4
J: TRBJ2-5
D: NA
size: once